The source of this T cell receptor beta chain is a study of cytomegalovirus exposure and HLA in healthy donors (dated by TCRdb to about 2017). Regarding the complete study: According to an earlier analysis of 587 of the donors, about 190 million T cells yielded 117 million unique TCR beta sequences and 276 Gb of sequence data. Five DR-DQ haplotypes were treated as single units for association and clustering because of strong linkage in the cohort. All discovery cohort repertoires had been generated using a single sequencing platform. The later analysis used no new phenotypic data to find candidate immune exposures, relying instead on TCR beta sequences and their occurrence across donors. HLA typing covered class I and class II loci at four-digit resolution. Roughly 290 gigabases of sequencing data and 70 million to 95 million unique TCR sequences made up an early release that covered several hundred HLA-typed donors. Alongside the repertoire data, information on donor age, sex, ethnicity and CMV serostatus was compiled. The study aimed to test whether cataloging public T cell receptors could reveal signatures of past pathogen exposure. Among the roughly 400 genotyped donors, approximately 77% belonged to the genetic ancestry cluster associated with self-reported Caucasian donors. To predict cytomegalovirus infection status, the study brought together high-throughput TCR immunosequencing, statistical association of individual TCRs with disease status, and machine learning. To study patterns of TCR occurrence, a later analysis re-analyzed previously published TCR beta repertoires from around 660 donors and added high-resolution HLA genotyping. In addition to the first cohort of 650 to 800 subjects, a separate validation cohort of 120 different subjects was used. Among 300 to 500 genotyped donors of the cohort, an average of roughly 230,000 unique TCR beta nucleotide sequences was sequenced per donor, of which approximately 18% were non-productive. Typing coverage differed by locus: A, B, C, DRB1 and DQB1 were typed in roughly 629-630 donors, DQA1 in 500 to 550, DPA1 in some 570, and DPB1 in around 490. An earlier analysis of 587 of the donors used high-throughput TCR beta sequencing to judge whether each TCR beta V gene segment behaved as functional or pseudogenic. The study used immunosequencing to profile the T cell repertoires of 666 subjects and linked those repertoires to cytomegalovirus serostatus. Genome-wide SNP genotypes for about 65% of the 666 donors were used in a later genetic analysis, which treated that subset as a discovery cohort. Results and caveats for the whole study, not just this receptor: A later analysis associated 16,951 TCR beta sequences with specific HLA alleles at a false discovery rate of 0.05. Broadly in line with IMGT annotations, most TCR beta V segments showed up in productive rearrangements about 90% or about 30% of the time in an earlier analysis of about 500 of the donors. In a later analysis, HLA-associated TCR beta chains showed more clonal expansion and lower generation probabilities than non-associated chains that were equally common. Most CMV-associated TCR beta chains appeared to be HLA-restricted in a later analysis, and the HLA associations seemed to be driven largely by CMV exposure. V-gene and J-gene trimming of TCR beta chains was associated with a missense DCLRE1C variant in a later genetic analysis, and the association was replicated in an independent cohort. In both the original and validation cohorts, the classifier was reported to diagnose cytomegalovirus status with high specificity and sensitivity. Across donors, most TCR sequences were observed very rarely, whereas some public TCRs were present in many individuals. Compared with the roughly 710-donor mean, donors in an Asian-associated ancestry cluster had fewer N-insertions in productive TCRs, according to a later genetic analysis. Because HLA typing was unavailable for some donors at each locus, only the typed subset was used in association tests. Linkage disequilibrium might explain the correlated functional status among segregating V segments, but an unknown experimental factor could not be excluded. The earlier analysis of around 600 of the donors excluded around 17 rarely observed V segments, including chromosome 9 orphons, because counts were too low. In vitro tests confirmed that a few of the cytomegalovirus-associated TCR beta chains recognize cytomegalovirus antigens. According to a later analysis, parvovirus B19, influenza, CMV and Epstein-Barr virus appeared linked to several top co-occurrence clusters. A cluster of highly shared sequence variants was judged likely to represent a technical artifact of the sequencing pipeline. In this cohort, only TCR beta chains were sequenced, and detectable features were limited by the absence of alpha or paired-chain data. In a later analysis, TCR association rates were found to vary across HLA loci, with the most associated TCRs seen for DRB1 alleles and the fewest for HLA-C alleles. The presence/absence analyses assumed that sequencing depth was roughly uniform across donors, and that assumption may not be true. Strong co-occurrence of HLA alleles, especially DR and DQ, made assigning TCR associations to individual alleles difficult. A further reported finding was that TCR beta sequences accurately predicted the HLA-A and HLA-B alleles for most subjects in the first cohort. Some IMGT-functional V segments, including TRBV6-2 and TRBV6-3, could not be distinguished by the 87-base-pair reads and were therefore excluded. The study gave a list of about 160 TCR beta chains associated with cytomegalovirus. CMV serostatus was the only immune exposure information available for the cohort. The authors suggested that the approach could potentially be generalized to other disease states and immunological phenotypes.

The cohort consisted of 650 to 850 healthy bone marrow donors. Cohort members were all nominally healthy when sampled, although unrecorded immune exposures were likely present. The donor tested CMV seronegative and was one of the 352 seronegative cohort members. Each donor provided a peripheral blood sample, and peripheral blood mononuclear cells were used for TCR beta sequencing. The Qiagen DNeasy Blood Extraction Kit was used to extract genomic DNA from the blood cell samples. The method was the immunoSEQ multiplex PCR assay. A mixture of 60 forward primers for TCR Vbeta segments and 13 reverse primers for TCR Jbeta segments was used in the multiplex PCR. The CDR3 region of rearranged TCR beta genes was amplified from genomic DNA by a multiplex PCR assay. The amplified TCR beta libraries were sequenced on the Illumina HiSeq System as 87-base-pair reads. As for the authors' bioinformatics: A later analysis tallied 75 million to 95 million unique TCR beta chains across the 666 repertoires, and around 10 million of those chains were shared by two or more donors. To remove PCR and sequencing errors, raw reads were error-corrected and collapsed into unique sequences using a nearest-neighbor algorithm that merged closely related sequences. CDR3 sequences were aligned to IMGT reference sequences to assign V, D and J gene segments. Each retained sequence needed at least a six-nucleotide match to both a V gene segment and a J gene segment. Rearrangements were classified as productive when the CDR3 lacked stop codons and remained in frame with V and J, and all other rearrangements were classified as non-productive. Following IMGT convention, CDR3 was defined as the stretch from the second conserved V-encoded cysteine up to the conserved J-encoded phenylalanine. The earlier analysis of some 580 of the donors excluded any sequence lacking an unambiguous match to a single V gene segment. In an earlier analysis of approximately 590 of the donors, V segments were called functional above 56.7% productive rearrangements and were called segregating when the between-donor standard deviation exceeded 5%. A statistical classification framework was developed to diagnose cytomegalovirus status using the catalog of TCR beta chain sequences. A later analysis assigned V and J genes by comparing TCR nucleotide sequences with IMGT/GENE-DB human TR gene sequences. The TCRdist pipeline was used in a later analysis to assign CDR3 sequences and most-parsimonious VDJ recombination scenarios. In a later analysis, each TCR beta chain was defined by its CDR3 amino acid sequence together with its V-gene family, and reads without a unique V-gene family were excluded. As a way to deal with suspected cross-contamination and a sequencing artifact, a later analysis dropped 450 to 600 nucleotide sequences that were highly shared and had low generation probability. A later analysis calculated a clonal expansion index for each public chain from normalized within-repertoire ranks of inferred template counts. A later analysis computed generation probabilities with a VDJ recombination model fitted to out-of-frame rearrangements, and checked the results against IGoR. In a later analysis, TCR-TCR, TCR-HLA and TCR-CMV co-occurrence was scored with hypergeometric tests, and a repertoire-size bias correction was applied to TCR pairs. False discovery rates were estimated in a later analysis by permuting HLA or CMV assignments 20 times. In a later analysis, co-occurring TCRs were grouped using DBSCAN, and TCRdist sequence similarity was added for clustering within HLA-allele-positive subsets. For co-occurrence clustering, repertoires with fewer than 30,000 or more than 120,000 public chains were excluded, along with four to six repertoires with anomalous nucleotide sharing. TCRdb holds this immuneACCESS table with in-frame rearrangements only. Some clones are missing; in checked studies, unresolved V genes explain under half, and the rest has no known cause. The V and J calls and clone size come from that table; D and trimming were worked out from the DNA. Present in this sample are 90,000 to 100,000 clones, roughly 76% of which were seen just once. The leading ten clones occupy roughly 2% of the sample.

Comment on this clone: What this receptor recognizes is not known. No base-level quality is on record; no much larger clone is a single base apart.

V sheds 7 bases and J sheds 0 bases, leaving 19 bases between their ends. CDR1 and CDR2 are read off the germline V gene as MDHEN and SYDVKM. The CDR3 contains 17 residues, cysteine and phenylalanine counted. Only the CDR3 region is kept as DNA, spanning 51 bases read in frame from base 1. The rearrangement joined TRBV28 to TRBJ1-3; the D gene cannot be named for sure. What was sequenced was PBMCs. This TCR came from a man between 40 and 49 years old in good health and CMV-seronegative. The DNA sequence is TGTGCCAGCACCATGCCGGACTTCCTGAGCTCTGGAAACACCATATATTTT. This translates into CASTMPDFLSSGNTIYF.